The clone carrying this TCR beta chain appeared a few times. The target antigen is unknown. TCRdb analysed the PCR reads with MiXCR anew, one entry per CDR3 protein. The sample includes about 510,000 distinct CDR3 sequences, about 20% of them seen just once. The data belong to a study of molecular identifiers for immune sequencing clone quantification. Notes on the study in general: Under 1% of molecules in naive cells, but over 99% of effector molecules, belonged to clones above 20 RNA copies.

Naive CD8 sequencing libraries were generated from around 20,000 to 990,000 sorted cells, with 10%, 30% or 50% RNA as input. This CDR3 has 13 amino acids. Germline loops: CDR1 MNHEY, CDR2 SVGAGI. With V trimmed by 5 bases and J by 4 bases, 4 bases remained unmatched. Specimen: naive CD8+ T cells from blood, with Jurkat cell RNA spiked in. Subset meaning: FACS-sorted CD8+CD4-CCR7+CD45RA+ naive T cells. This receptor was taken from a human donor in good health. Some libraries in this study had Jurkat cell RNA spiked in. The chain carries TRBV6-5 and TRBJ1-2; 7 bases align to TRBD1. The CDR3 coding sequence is TGTGCCAGCAGTACGGGACAGCCCTATGGCTACACCTTC. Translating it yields CASSTGQPYGYTF.